This TCR beta chain was identified in a study of blood T cell repertoires in COVID-19. Overall study: PBMCs, B-cell-depleted T cells, or T cells were the source of the cDNA or gDNA that made up the material.

Authors' analysis steps: Amplifying reference gene primers gave estimates of nucleated cell counts. Some clones are missing from TCRdb's copy, which holds only in-frame ones; the method was immunoSEQ multiplex PCR. The DNA was the basis for D and trimming; V, J and clone size are from that table. The sample includes 100,000 to 150,000 clones, approximately 74% seen only once; the top ten take about 6%. J lost 6 bases, V lost 3 bases, and 7 bases had no gene match. The CDR3 loop spans 15 amino acids. Germline CDR1 reads SGHRS; CDR2 reads YFSETQ. In Seattle, patients joined the study during active infection and were tracked longitudinally.

This TCR was recovered from a man older than 75 with COVID-19, enrolled during active disease. Sequencing was done on a sample of peripheral blood. The chain combines TRBV5-1 with TRBJ2-2; 8 bases agree with TRBD2. CDR3 bases: TGCGCCAGCAGCTATCTTGGACTAGCATCCGGGGAGCTGTTTTTT. Protein sequence: CASSYLGLASGELFF.